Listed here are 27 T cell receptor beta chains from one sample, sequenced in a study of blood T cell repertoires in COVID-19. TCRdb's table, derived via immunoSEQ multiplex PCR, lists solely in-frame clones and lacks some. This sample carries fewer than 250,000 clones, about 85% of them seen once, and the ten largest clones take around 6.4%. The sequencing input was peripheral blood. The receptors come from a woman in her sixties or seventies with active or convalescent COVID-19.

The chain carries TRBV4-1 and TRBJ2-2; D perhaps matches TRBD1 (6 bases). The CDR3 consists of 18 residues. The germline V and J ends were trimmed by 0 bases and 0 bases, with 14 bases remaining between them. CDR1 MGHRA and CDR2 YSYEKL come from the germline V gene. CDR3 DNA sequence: TGCGCCAGCAGCCAAGATGGACAGTGGACAGCGAACACCGGGGAGCTGTTTTTT. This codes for CASSQDGQWTANTGELFF.

CDR3: CASSLARWTGDDTDTQYF. The CDR3 bases are TGTGCCAGCAGCTTAGCCCGTTGGACAGGGGATGACACAGATACGCAGTATTTT. The chain combines TRBV11-2 with TRBJ2-3; 9 bases are shared with TRBD1. This CDR3 spans 18 amino acids. Germline V gene sequence: CDR1 SGHAT, CDR2 FQNNGV. V dropped 1 base and J dropped 2; count of bases not matched to a gene: 10.

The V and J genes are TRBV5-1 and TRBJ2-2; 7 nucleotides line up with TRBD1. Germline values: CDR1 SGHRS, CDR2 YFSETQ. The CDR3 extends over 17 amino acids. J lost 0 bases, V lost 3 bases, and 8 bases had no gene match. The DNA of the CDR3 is TGCGCCAGCAGCTCTGAACTGGGACAGACGAACACCGGGGAGCTGTTTTTT. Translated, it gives CASSSELGQTNTGELFF.

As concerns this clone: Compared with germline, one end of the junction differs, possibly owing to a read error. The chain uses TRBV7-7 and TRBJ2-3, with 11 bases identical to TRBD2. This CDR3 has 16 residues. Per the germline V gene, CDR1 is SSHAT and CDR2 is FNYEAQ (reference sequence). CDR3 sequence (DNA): TGTGCTAGCAGCTTAGGTGGGACTAGCGGTTCAGATACGCAGTATTTT. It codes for CASSLGGTSGSDTQYF. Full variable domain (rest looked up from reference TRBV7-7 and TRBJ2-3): GAGVSQSPRYKVTKRGQDVTLRCDPISSHATLYWYQQALGQGPEFLTYFNYEAQPDKSGLPSDRFSAERPEGSISTLTIQRTEQRDSAMYRCASSLGGTSGSDTQYFGPGTRLTVL.

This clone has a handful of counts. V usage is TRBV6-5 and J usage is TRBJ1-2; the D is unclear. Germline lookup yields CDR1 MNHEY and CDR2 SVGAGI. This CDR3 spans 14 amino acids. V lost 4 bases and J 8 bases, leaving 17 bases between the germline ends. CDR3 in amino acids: CASSSSGRYSGYTF. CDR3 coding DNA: TGTGCCAGCAGTTCATCGGGTCGCTACTCCGGCTACACCTTC.

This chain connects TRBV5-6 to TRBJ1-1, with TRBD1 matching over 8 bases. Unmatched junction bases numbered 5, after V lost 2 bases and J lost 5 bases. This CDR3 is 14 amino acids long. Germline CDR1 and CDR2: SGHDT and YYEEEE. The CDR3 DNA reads TGTGCCAGCAGCTTTGGACAGGGAGGAACTGAAGCTTTCTTT. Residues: CASSFGQGGTEAFF. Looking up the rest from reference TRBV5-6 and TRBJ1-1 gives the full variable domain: DAGVTQSPTHLIKTRGQQVTLRCSPKSGHDTVSWYQQALGQGPQFIFQYYEEEERQRGNFPDRFSGHQFPNYSSELNVNALLLGDSALYLCASSFGQGGTEAFFGQGTRLTVV.

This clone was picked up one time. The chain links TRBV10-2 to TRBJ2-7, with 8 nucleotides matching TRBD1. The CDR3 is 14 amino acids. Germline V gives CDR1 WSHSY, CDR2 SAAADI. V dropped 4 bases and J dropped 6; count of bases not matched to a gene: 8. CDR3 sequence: CASSGTTGGGEQYV. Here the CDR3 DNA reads TGCGCCAGCAGTGGGACAACAGGGGGAGGCGAGCAGTACGTC.

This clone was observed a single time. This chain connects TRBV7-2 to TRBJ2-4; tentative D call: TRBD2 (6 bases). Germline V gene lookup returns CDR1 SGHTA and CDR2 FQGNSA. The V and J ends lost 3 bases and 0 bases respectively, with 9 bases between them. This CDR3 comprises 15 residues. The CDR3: CASSLGGLAKNIQYF. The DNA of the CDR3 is TGTGCCAGCAGCTTGGGGGGACTAGCCAAAAACATTCAGTACTTC. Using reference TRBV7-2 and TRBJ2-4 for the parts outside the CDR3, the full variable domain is GAGVSQSPSNKVTEKGKDVELRCDPISGHTALYWYRQSLGQGLEFLIYFQGNSAPDKSGLPSDRFSAERTGGSVSTLTIQRTQQEDSAVYLCASSLGGLAKNIQYFGAGTRLSVL.

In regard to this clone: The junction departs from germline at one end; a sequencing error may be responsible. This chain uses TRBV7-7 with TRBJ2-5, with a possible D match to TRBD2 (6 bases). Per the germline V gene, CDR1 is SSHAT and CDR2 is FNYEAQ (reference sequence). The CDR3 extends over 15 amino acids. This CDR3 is CASSRDSTGVETQYF. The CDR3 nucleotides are TGTGCTAGCAGCCGGGACTCCACGGGAGTGGAGACCCAGTACTTC.

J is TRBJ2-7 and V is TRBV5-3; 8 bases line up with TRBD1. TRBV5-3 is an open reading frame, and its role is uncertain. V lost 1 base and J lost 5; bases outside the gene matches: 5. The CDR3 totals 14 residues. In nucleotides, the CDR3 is TGTGCCAGAAGCTTGTTCAGGGGGCAACACGAGCAGTACTTC. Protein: CARSLFRGQHEQYF.

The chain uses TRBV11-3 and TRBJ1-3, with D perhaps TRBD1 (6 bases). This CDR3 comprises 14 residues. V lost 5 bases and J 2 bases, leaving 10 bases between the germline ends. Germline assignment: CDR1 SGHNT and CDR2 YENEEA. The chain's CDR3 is CASSPNRAGNTIYF. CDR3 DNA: TGTGCCAGCAGCCCCAACAGGGCTGGAAACACCATATATTTT. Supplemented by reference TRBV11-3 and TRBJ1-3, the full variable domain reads EAGVVQSPRYKIIEKKQPVAFWCNPISGHNTLYWYLQNLGQGPELLIRYENEEAVDDSQLPKDRFSAERLKGVDSTLKIQPAELGDSAVYLCASSPNRAGNTIYFGEGSWLTVV.

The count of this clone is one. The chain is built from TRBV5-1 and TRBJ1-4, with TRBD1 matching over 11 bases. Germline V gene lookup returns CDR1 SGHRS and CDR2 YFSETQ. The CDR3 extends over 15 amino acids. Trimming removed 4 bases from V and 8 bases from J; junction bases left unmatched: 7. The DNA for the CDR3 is TGCGCCAGCAGCCCGGGGGACAGGGGGATCGAAAAACTGTTTTTT. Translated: CASSPGDRGIEKLFF. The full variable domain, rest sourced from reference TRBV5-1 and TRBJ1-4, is KAGVTQTPRYLIKTRGQQVTLSCSPISGHRSVSWYQQTPGQGLQFLFEYFSETQRNKGNFPGRFSGRQFSNSRSEMNVSTLELGDSALYLCASSPGDRGIEKLFFGSGTQLSVL.

CDR3 coding DNA: TGTGCCAGTAGTACGAACAGGAACACTGAAGCTTTCTTT. Amino acids: CASSTNRNTEAFF. V gene TRBV19 combines with J gene TRBJ1-1; D is unclear. The germline V gene encodes CDR1 LNHDA and CDR2 SQIVND (reference sequence). The CDR3 length is 13 residues. V was pared by 4 bases and J by 1 base, with 7 bases between.

CDR3 coding DNA: TGTGCCAGCAGTTTAGATGCAGGGGTGGGCAATCAGCCCCAGCATTTT. Its protein is CASSLDAGVGNQPQHF. The chain is built from TRBV28 and TRBJ1-5, with D possibly matching TRBD1 (6 bases). There are 16 residues in the CDR3. Per the germline V gene, CDR1 is MDHEN and CDR2 is SYDVKM. V was trimmed by 2 bases and J by 2 bases, leaving 13 bases between them.

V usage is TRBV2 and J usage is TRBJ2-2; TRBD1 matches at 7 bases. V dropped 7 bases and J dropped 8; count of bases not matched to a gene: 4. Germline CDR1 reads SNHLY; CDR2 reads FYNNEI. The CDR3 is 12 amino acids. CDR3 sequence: CASNRGMGELFF. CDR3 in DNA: TGTGCCAGCAACAGGGGAATGGGGGAGCTGTTTTTT.

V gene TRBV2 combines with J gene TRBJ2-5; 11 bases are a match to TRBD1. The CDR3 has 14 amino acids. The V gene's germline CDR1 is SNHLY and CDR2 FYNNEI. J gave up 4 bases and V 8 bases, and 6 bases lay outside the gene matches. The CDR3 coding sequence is TGTGCCAGCGGTACCGGGACAGGGGGAGAGACCCAGTACTTC. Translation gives CASGTGTGGETQYF.

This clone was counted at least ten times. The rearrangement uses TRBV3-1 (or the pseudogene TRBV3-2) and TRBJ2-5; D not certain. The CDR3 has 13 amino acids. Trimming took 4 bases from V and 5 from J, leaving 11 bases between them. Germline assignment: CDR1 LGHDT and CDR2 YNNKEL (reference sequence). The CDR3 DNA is TGTGCCAGCAGCCTCGAGTTCGGGGAGACCCAGTACTTC. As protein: CASSLEFGETQYF.

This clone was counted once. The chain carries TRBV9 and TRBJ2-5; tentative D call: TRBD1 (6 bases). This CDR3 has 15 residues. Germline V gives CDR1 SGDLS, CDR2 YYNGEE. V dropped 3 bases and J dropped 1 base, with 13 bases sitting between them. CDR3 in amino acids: CASSATGQPQETQYF. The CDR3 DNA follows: TGTGCCAGCAGCGCCACGGGACAACCCCAAGAGACCCAGTACTTC.

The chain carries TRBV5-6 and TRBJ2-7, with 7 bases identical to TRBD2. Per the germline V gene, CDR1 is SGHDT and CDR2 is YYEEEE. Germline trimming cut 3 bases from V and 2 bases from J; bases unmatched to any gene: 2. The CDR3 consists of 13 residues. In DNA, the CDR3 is TGTGCCAGCAGCTCCGGACTAGCCTACGAGCAGTACTTC. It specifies CASSSGLAYEQYF.

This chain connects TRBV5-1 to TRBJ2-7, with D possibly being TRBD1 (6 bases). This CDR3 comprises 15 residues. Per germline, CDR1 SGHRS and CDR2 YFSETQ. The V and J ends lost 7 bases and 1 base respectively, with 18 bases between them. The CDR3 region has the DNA TGCGCCAGCGGATTAACCGGGACAACATCCTACGAGCAGTACTTC. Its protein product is CASGLTGTTSYEQYF.

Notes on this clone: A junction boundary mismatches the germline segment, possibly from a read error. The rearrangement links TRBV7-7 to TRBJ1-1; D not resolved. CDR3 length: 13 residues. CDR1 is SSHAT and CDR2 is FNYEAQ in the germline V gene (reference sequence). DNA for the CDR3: TGTGCTAGCAGCATAGCGAGAGACACTGAAGCTTTCTTT. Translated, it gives CASSIARDTEAFF.

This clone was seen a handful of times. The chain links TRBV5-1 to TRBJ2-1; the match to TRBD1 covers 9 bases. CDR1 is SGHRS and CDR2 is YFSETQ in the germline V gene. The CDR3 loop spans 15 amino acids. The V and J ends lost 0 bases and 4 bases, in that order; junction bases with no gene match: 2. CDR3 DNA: TGCGCCAGCAGCTTGGGGGACAGGGTATACAATGAGCAGTTCTTC. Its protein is CASSLGDRVYNEQFF. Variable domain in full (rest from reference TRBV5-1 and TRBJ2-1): KAGVTQTPRYLIKTRGQQVTLSCSPISGHRSVSWYQQTPGQGLQFLFEYFSETQRNKGNFPGRFSGRQFSNSRSEMNVSTLELGDSALYLCASSLGDRVYNEQFFGPGTRLTVL.

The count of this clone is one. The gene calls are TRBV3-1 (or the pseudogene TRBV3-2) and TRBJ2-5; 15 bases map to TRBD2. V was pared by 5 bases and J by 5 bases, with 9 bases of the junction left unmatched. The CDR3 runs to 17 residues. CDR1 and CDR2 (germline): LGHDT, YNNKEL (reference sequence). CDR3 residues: CASSRRTSGRGEETQYF. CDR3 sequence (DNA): TGTGCCAGCAGCAGACGGACTAGCGGGAGGGGGGAGGAGACCCAGTACTTC.

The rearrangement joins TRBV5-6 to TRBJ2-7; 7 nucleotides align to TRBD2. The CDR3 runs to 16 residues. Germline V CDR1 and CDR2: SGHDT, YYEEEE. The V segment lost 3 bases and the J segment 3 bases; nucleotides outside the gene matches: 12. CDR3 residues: CASSSWTRSGLYEQYV. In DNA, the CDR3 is TGTGCCAGCAGCTCTTGGACTAGAAGTGGGCTCTACGAGCAGTACGTC.

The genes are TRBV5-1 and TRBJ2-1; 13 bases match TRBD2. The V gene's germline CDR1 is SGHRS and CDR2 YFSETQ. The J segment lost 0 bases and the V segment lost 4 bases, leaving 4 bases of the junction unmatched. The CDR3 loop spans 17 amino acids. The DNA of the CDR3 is TGCGCCAGCAGCCGGACTAGCGGGAGCAGCTCCTACAATGAGCAGTTCTTC. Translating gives CASSRTSGSSSYNEQFF.

This CDR3 reads CASSSPGLAGGNEQFF. CDR3 in DNA: TGTGCCAGCAGCTCCCCGGGACTAGCGGGAGGAAATGAGCAGTTCTTC. The chain carries TRBV5-4 and TRBJ2-1; 15 nucleotides align to TRBD2. V dropped 3 bases and J dropped 7; count of bases not matched to a gene: 5. The germline V gene encodes CDR1 SGHNT and CDR2 YYREEE (reference sequence). The CDR3 extends over 16 amino acids.

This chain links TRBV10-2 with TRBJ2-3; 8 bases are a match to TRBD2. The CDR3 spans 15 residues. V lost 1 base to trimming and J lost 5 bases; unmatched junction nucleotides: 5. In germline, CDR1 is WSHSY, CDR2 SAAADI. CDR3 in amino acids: CASSEFSGEGDTQYF. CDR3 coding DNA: TGCGCCAGCAGTGAGTTTAGCGGGGAGGGAGATACGCAGTATTTT.